This T cell receptor beta chain originates from a study of blood T cells in healthy people across ages. The CDR3 sequence is 15 residues long. V shed 1 base and J shed 0 bases, with 6 bases lying between them. Germline V CDR1 and CDR2: MGHDK, SYGVNS. A sample-barcoded 5' primer and a J-beta primer mix were used in a second PCR of about 7 to 11 cycles. Each CDR3 protein is one row after TCRdb ran MiXCR on the 5' RACE reads. The sample holds about 400,000 distinct CDR3 sequences; about half are singletons and the top ten take under 65%. Sequencing was done on a sample of blood. V usage is TRBV25-1 and J usage is TRBJ1-4, with D unclear. This TCR derives from a man in his 60s in good health. This chain's CDR3 is CASSELGATNEKLFF. The CDR3 DNA is TGTGCCAGCAGTGAATTGGGCGCAACTAATGAAAAACTGTTTTTT.